This TCR beta chain was profiled in a study of blood T cell repertoires in COVID-19. Original data processing: Counts of nucleated cells, estimated from reference gene primer amplification, were obtained. The data were produced by immunoSEQ multiplex PCR, yet TCRdb's version contains in-frame clones alone and is incomplete. V, J and clone size were drawn from that table, and D and trimming were deduced from the DNA. Seen here are 220,000 or so clones, around 89% observed once, and the top ten hold more than 13%. Trimming took 0 bases from V and 0 from J, leaving 6 bases between them. Germline-derived CDR1 and CDR2 are SGHTA and FQGTGA. The CDR3 consists of 15 residues.

This sequence joins TRBV7-3 and TRBJ2-1; the D is unclear. This sequence originates from a young man who had been exposed to COVID-19. Material for sequencing was PBMCs or T cells enriched from blood (not recorded which). This chain's CDR3 is CASSLTASSYNEQFF. The CDR3 nucleotides are TGTGCCAGCAGCTTAACAGCGAGCTCCTACAATGAGCAGTTCTTC.